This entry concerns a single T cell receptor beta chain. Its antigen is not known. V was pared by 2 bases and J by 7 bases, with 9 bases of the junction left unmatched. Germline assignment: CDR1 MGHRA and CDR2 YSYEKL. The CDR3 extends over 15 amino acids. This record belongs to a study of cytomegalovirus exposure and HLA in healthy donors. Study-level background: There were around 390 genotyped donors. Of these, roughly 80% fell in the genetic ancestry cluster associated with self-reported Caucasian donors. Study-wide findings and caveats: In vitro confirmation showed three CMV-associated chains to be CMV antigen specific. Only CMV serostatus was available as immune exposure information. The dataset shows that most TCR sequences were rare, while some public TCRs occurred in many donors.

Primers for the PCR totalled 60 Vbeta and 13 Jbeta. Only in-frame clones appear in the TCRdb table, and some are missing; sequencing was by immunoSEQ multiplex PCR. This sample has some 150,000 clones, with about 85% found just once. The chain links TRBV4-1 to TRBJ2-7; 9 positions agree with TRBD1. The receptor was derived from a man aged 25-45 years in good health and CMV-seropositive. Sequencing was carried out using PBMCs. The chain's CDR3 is CASSQWLQGASEQYF. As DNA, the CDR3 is TGCGCCAGCAGCCAATGGCTACAGGGGGCCTCTGAGCAGTACTTC.